This T cell receptor beta chain was found in a study of cytomegalovirus exposure and HLA in healthy donors. The protocol was immunoSEQ multiplex PCR, while the TCRdb copy is restricted to in-frame clones and leaves out a portion. In the table there are over 150,000 clones, 70% to 90% of which are singletons. CDR3 size: 15 residues. Looked up from germline, CDR1 is SGHDN and CDR2 is FVKESK. V shed 4 bases and J 3 bases; nucleotides not matched to a gene: 8. The study drew the donors from its roughly 120-subject validation cohort, separate from the approximately 700-subject first cohort. Findings and caveats of the study: Three of the chains that were CMV-associated were confirmed in vitro to be specific for CMV antigens. Cytomegalovirus status was reportedly diagnosed by the classifier with high specificity and sensitivity. The study put 150 or so TCR beta chains on its list as cytomegalovirus-associated.

With respect to this clone: The antigen is not known.

This sequence originates from a woman aged 18-29 years in good health and CMV-seronegative. Source material: PBMCs. The rearrangement links TRBV14 to TRBJ2-7, with 8 bases lining up with TRBD1. This CDR3 is CASSRTGKSVYEQYF. CDR3 nucleotide sequence: TGTGCCAGCAGCCGGACAGGGAAAAGTGTCTACGAGCAGTACTTC. Full variable domain (rest looked up from reference TRBV14 and TRBJ2-7): EAGVTQFPSHSVIEKGQTVTLRCDPISGHDNLYWYRRVMGKEIKFLLHFVKESKQDESGMPNNRFLAERTGGTYSTLKVQPAELEDSGVYFCASSRTGKSVYEQYFGPGTRLTVT.